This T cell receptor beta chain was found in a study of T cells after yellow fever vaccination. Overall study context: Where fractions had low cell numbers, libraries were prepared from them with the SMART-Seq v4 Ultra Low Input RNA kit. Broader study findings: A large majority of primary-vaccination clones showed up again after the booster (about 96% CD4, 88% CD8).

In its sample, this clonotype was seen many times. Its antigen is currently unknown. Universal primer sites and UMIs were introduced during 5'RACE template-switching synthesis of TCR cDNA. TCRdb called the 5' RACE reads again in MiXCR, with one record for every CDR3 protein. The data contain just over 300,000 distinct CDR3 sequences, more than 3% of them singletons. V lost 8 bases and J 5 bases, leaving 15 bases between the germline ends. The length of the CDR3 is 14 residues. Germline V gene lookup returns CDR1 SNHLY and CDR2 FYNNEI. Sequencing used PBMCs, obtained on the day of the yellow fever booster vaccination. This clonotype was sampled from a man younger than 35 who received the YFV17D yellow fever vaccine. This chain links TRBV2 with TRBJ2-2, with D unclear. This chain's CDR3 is CASRRGGPTGELFF. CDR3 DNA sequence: TGTGCCAGCCGTCGAGGTGGGCCTACCGGGGAGCTGTTTTTT.